This T cell receptor (beta chain) was identified during a study of T cell responses to AZD1222 COVID-19 vaccine. Whole-study findings and limits: Spike-specific TCR repertoires showed rising breadth and depth after two AZD1222 doses. Spike-wide vaccine-associated CD4 TCRs dominated at 160-218 and 743-854. At baseline, just 6 or 7 AZD1222 recipients tested seropositive.

Profiled with immunoSEQ multiplex PCR; TCRdb holds only in-frame clones, not every one. The profile shows roughly 130,000 clones, about 86% of them singletons. A single count supports this clone. Its target is unknown. This material consisted of peripheral blood, taken on day 0 of AZD1222 vaccination. This receptor was taken from an adult in good health.

The CDR3 DNA reads TGTGCCAGCAGACCCCTGAAGGGGGCCAACACTGAAGCTTTCTTT. Translated: CASRPLKGANTEAFF. V is TRBV6-5 and J is TRBJ1-1, with 7 bases aligning to TRBD1. The ends lost 6 bases at V and 2 bases at J; junction bases unmatched: 9. Germline V lookup: CDR1 MNHEY, CDR2 SVGAGI. The CDR3 loop spans 15 amino acids.